A single sample gave rise to the 16 T cell receptor beta chains below, sequenced in a study of shared clonotypes between healthy human individuals. Generated by immunoSEQ multiplex PCR, the TCRdb table keeps only in-frame clones and is missing some. The table includes some 2.4 million clones, over 85% detected once. Sequencing input: naive CD4+ T cells from PBMCs. Documented subset: CD45RA+ positively selected. The receptors stem from a man aged 18 to 35 in good health. Some clones in this sample may be carry-over from other donors' samples.

The chain combines TRBV7-2 with TRBJ1-1; D is undetermined. The CDR3 spans 11 residues. V was cut by 6 bases and J by 6 bases, with 8 bases left in between. CDR1 is SGHTA and CDR2 is FQGNSA in the germline V gene. The CDR3 is CASRVGAEAFF. For the CDR3, the DNA is TGTGCCAGCAGGGTCGGGGCTGAAGCTTTCTTT.

V and J are TRBV29-1 and TRBJ2-5; TRBD1 might be the D (6 bases). V dropped 2 bases and J dropped 3 bases, with 16 bases sitting between them. The CDR3 has 15 amino acids. Germline V gene sequence: CDR1 SQVTM, CDR2 ANQGSEA. CDR3 coding DNA: TGCAGCGTTGAATTGGCCAGGGGAGAAGAAGAGACCCAGTACTTC. It translates to CSVELARGEEETQYF.

This chain links TRBV5-4 with TRBJ2-7; possibly TRBD2 for D (6 bases). Germline lookup yields CDR1 SGHNT and CDR2 YYREEE (reference sequence). This CDR3 region has 14 residues. The ends were cut back, 5 bases at V and 5 bases at J, with 17 bases in the middle. Written as DNA, the CDR3 is TGTGCCAGCAGGCCCGGACTATGGGCCCACGAGCAGTACTTC. It translates to CASRPGLWAHEQYF.

The genes are TRBV28 and TRBJ2-5; 12 positions match TRBD2. Germline CDR1 and CDR2: MDHEN and SYDVKM. J was trimmed by 5 bases and V by 8 bases; bases with no gene match: 6. The CDR3 contains 14 residues. The DNA for the CDR3 is TGTGCCAGCGCTACTAGCGGGGGGCGGGAGACCCAGTACTTC. Translated, it gives CASATSGGRETQYF.

V gene TRBV6-5 combines with J gene TRBJ2-5; D may be TRBD1 (5 bases). The V and J ends lost 0 bases and 11 bases respectively, with 13 bases between them. This CDR3 has 13 amino acids. Germline V lookup: CDR1 MNHEY, CDR2 SVGAGI. The DNA of the CDR3 is TGTGCCAGCAGTTACTCACCGACAGCTCCTCAGTACTTC. It is translated as CASSYSPTAPQYF.

About this clone: The same CDR3 arises from other DNA sequences in this sample as well. The J gene is TRBJ2-5, the V gene TRBV28, with TRBD2 matching 10 bases. After removal of 7 bases from V and 4 bases from J, the junction contained 0 bases not matched to a gene. This CDR3 is built from 12 residues. Germline assignment: CDR1 MDHEN and CDR2 SYDVKM. The CDR3 here is CASTSGRETQYF. CDR3 nucleotide sequence: TGTGCCAGCACTAGCGGGAGAGAGACCCAGTACTTC.

The chain uses TRBV5-6 and TRBJ2-5, with 8 bases lining up with TRBD1. This CDR3 region has 15 residues. V lost 0 bases, J lost 2 bases, and 3 bases stayed unmatched. The germline V gene has CDR1 SGHDT and CDR2 YYEEEE. The CDR3 loop is CASSLDQGAQETQYF. For the CDR3, the DNA is TGTGCCAGCAGCTTGGATCAGGGGGCTCAAGAGACCCAGTACTTC.

This chain connects TRBV28 to TRBJ1-1; a possible D gene is TRBD1 (5 bases). Trimming removed 7 bases at V and 0 bases at J, with 15 bases between. This CDR3 region has 15 residues. The germline CDR1 and CDR2 sequences are MDHEN and SYDVKM. CDR3 amino acids: CASTMGGALNTEAFF. In DNA, the CDR3 is TGTGCCAGCACCATGGGAGGGGCCTTGAACACTGAAGCTTTCTTT. Using reference TRBV28 and TRBJ1-1 for the parts outside the CDR3, the full variable domain is DVKVTQSSRYLVKRTGEKVFLECVQDMDHENMFWYRQDPGLGLRLIYFSYDVKMKEKGDIPEGYSVSREKKERFSLILESASTNQTSMYLCASTMGGALNTEAFFGQGTRLTVV.

The rearrangement uses TRBV2 and TRBJ2-7; D tentatively reads TRBD1 or TRBD2 (5 bases each). Germline V CDR1 and CDR2: SNHLY, FYNNEI. Trimming left V 5 bases short and J 2 bases short, with 13 bases between. This CDR3 has 14 residues. The CDR3 reads CASSTTRGTYEQYF. The CDR3 DNA sequence: TGTGCCAGCAGTACAACTAGGGGAACCTACGAGCAGTACTTC.

The rearrangement links TRBV30 to TRBJ1-2, with TRBD1 identical over 8 bases. This CDR3 is built from 13 residues. V was clipped by 4 bases and J by 4 bases; unmatched bases: 5. CDR1 GTSNPN and CDR2 SVGIG come from the germline V gene (reference sequence). CDR3 sequence (DNA): TGTGCCTGGACCTACGACAGGGGCTATGGCTACACCTTC. It is translated as CAWTYDRGYGYTF.

The rearrangement links TRBV11-2 to TRBJ2-7, with 11 positions matching TRBD2. CDR1 SGHAT and CDR2 FQNNGV come from the germline V gene. The CDR3 covers 15 residues. The J segment lost 5 bases and the V segment lost 3 bases, leaving 6 bases of the junction unmatched. The CDR3 coding sequence is TGTGCCAGCAGCTTCTCGACTAGCGGGACCCACGAGCAGTACTTC. Translated: CASSFSTSGTHEQYF.

In regard to this clone: Other DNA sequences in this specimen translate into the identical CDR3. J is TRBJ2-7 and V is TRBV19; TRBD1 aligns across 9 bases. V shed 3 bases, J shed 4 bases, and the junction held 4 bases outside the gene matches. CDR3 length equals 14 residues. Germline-derived CDR1 and CDR2 are LNHDA and SQIVND (reference sequence). The CDR3 DNA sequence: TGTGCCAGTAGTATCCGGGACAGGGCGTACGAGCAGTACTTC. Protein sequence: CASSIRDRAYEQYF. The full variable domain, completed using reference TRBV19 and TRBJ2-7, is DGGITQSPKYLFRKEGQNVTLSCEQNLNHDAMYWYRQDPGQGLRLIYYSQIVNDFQKGDIAEGYSVSREKKESFPLTVTSAQKNPTAFYLCASSIRDRAYEQYFGPGTRLTVT.

The chain links TRBV15 to TRBJ1-1; D may be TRBD1 (5 bases). V lost 0 bases and J 6 bases, leaving 11 bases between the germline ends. The CDR3 extends over 14 amino acids. Germline lookup yields CDR1 LNHNV and CDR2 YYDKDF (reference sequence). CDR3 loop: CATSRDIRGAEAFF. As DNA, the CDR3 is TGTGCCACCAGCAGAGATATTCGAGGGGCTGAAGCTTTCTTT. Full variable domain (missing parts from reference TRBV15 and TRBJ1-1): DAMVIQNPRYQVTQFGKPVTLSCSQTLNHNVMYWYQQKSSQAPKLLFHYYDKDFNNEADTPDNFQSRRPNTSFCFLDIRSPGLGDTAMYLCATSRDIRGAEAFFGQGTRLTVV.

The genes are TRBV20-1 and TRBJ1-1; D not resolved. Germline assignment: CDR1 DFQATT and CDR2 SNEGSKA (reference sequence). This CDR3 has 9 residues. The CDR3 spells CSWGTEAFF. CDR3 DNA: TGCAGCTGGGGAACTGAAGCTTTCTTT.

This clone was seen a single time. The chain carries TRBV5-1 and TRBJ1-3; 7 bases line up with TRBD1. Trimming cost V 4 bases and J 12 bases; bases outside gene matches: 10. Germline lookup yields CDR1 SGHRS and CDR2 YFSETQ. This CDR3 spans 13 amino acids. The CDR3 loop reads CASSEPTGRHIYF. The CDR3 DNA reads TGCGCCAGCAGCGAACCGACAGGGAGACACATATATTTT.

The rearrangement links TRBV19 to TRBJ2-2; 9 positions agree with TRBD1. With V trimmed by 4 bases and J by 6 bases, 6 bases remained unmatched. Germline V gene lookup returns CDR1 LNHDA and CDR2 SQIVND (reference sequence). CDR3 length equals 15 residues. CDR3 sequence: CASSTRTGVAGELFF. For the CDR3, the DNA is TGTGCCAGTAGTACCAGGACAGGGGTAGCCGGGGAGCTGTTTTTT.